These 14 T cell receptor beta chains were sequenced from one sample in a study of blood T cells in healthy people across ages (dated by TCRdb to the mid-2010s). Receptor libraries were prepared by 5' RACE. Sequencer: Illumina HiSeq 2500. A second PCR of about 6 to 11 cycles was performed with a sample-barcoded 5' primer and a J-beta primer mix. TCRdb reanalyzed the raw reads on its own, using fastp at Q25 for trimming and MiXCR for clone calling, and kept in-frame beta chains. All rows with the same CDR3 protein become a single entry with the most common DNA and genes. In all, the sample holds some 880,000 distinct CDR3 sequences, and around 36% of those were seen once. Clones ranked in the top ten supply 10% to 15% of the sample. Sequenced material: blood. These receptors were obtained from a man aged 18-30 years in good health.

This clonotype was counted many times. The genes are TRBV29-1 and TRBJ2-5; TRBD1 matches 7 bases. Per the germline V gene, CDR1 is SQVTM and CDR2 is ANQGSEA. V shed 2 bases, J shed 5 bases, and the junction held 2 bases outside the gene matches. This CDR3 spans 12 amino acids. Here the CDR3 DNA reads TGCAGCGTTGAACAGGGGGTGGAGACCCAGTACTTC. It translates to CSVEQGVETQYF.

The gene calls are TRBV9 and TRBJ1-6; D not certain. The CDR3 runs 14 residues. V dropped 0 bases and J dropped 10 bases, with 11 bases sitting between them. The germline V gene has CDR1 SGDLS and CDR2 YYNGEE. The CDR3 reads CASSVDAAGSPLHF. In nucleotides, the CDR3 is TGTGCCAGCAGCGTAGACGCGGCGGGCTCACCCCTCCACTTT.

This clonotype was detected only a few times. V gene TRBV20-1 combines with J gene TRBJ1-2; 9 bases match TRBD1. Germline V CDR1 and CDR2: DFQATT, SNEGSKA (reference sequence). V shed 5 bases, J shed 7 bases, and the junction held 8 bases outside the gene matches. The CDR3 is 13 amino acids. The CDR3 coding sequence is TGCAGTGCTCCTACAGGGGGCGGGGTTGGCTACACCTTC. This translates into CSAPTGGGVGYTF.

V gene TRBV12-3 or TRBV12-4 combines with J gene TRBJ2-7; D may be TRBD2 (5 bases). Trimming took 7 bases from V and 7 from J, leaving 20 bases between them. CDR3 size: 14 residues. The CDR3 spells CASITGSGHNEQYF. In DNA, the CDR3 is TGTGCCAGCATCACGGGGTCCGGCCACAATGAGCAGTACTTC.

The chain couples TRBV5-1 to TRBJ1-2, with a possible D match to TRBD1 (5 bases). The V end was cut by 1 base, the J end by 7 bases, with 14 bases between. CDR1 and CDR2 from the germline V gene are SGHRS and YFSETQ. The length of the CDR3 is 14 residues. The CDR3 spells CASSLQGISGGYTF. The DNA of the CDR3 is TGCGCCAGCAGCTTGCAGGGAATTTCGGGTGGCTACACCTTC. Variable domain in full (rest from reference TRBV5-1 and TRBJ1-2): KAGVTQTPRYLIKTRGQQVTLSCSPISGHRSVSWYQQTPGQGLQFLFEYFSETQRNKGNFPGRFSGRQFSNSRSEMNVSTLELGDSALYLCASSLQGISGGYTFGSGTRLTVV.

The chain employs TRBV29-1 and TRBJ2-5; tentative D call: TRBD2 (6 bases). The CDR3 sequence is 13 residues long. V lost 7 bases, J lost 3 bases, and 15 bases lay in between. Germline V lookup: CDR1 SQVTM, CDR2 ANQGSEA. CDR3 sequence: CSAWPTGEETQYF. Written as DNA, the CDR3 is TGCAGCGCTTGGCCGACGGGGGAAGAGACCCAGTACTTC.

CDR3 sequence: CASSGGWETQYF. CDR3 DNA sequence: TGTGCCAGCAGTGGGGGCTGGGAGACCCAGTACTTC. J is TRBJ2-5 and V is TRBV25-1, with a tentative D call TRBD1 (5 bases). The V and J ends lost 4 bases and 5 bases respectively, with 8 bases between them. Looked up from germline, CDR1 is MGHDK and CDR2 is SYGVNS. CDR3 length: 12 amino acids.

The sample holds a few counts of this clonotype. The chain combines TRBV5-1 with TRBJ2-5, with 8 positions matching TRBD2. The CDR3 runs to 16 residues. Germline CDR1 is SGHRS and CDR2 is YFSETQ. J gave up 3 bases and V 4 bases, and 11 bases lay outside the gene matches. CDR3 sequence (DNA): TGCGCCAGCAGCCCGGTTTCCGGGGGGGCCGAAGAGACCCAGTACTTC. Translation gives CASSPVSGGAEETQYF. The variable domain in full, with the rest retrieved from reference TRBV5-1 and TRBJ2-5, is KAGVTQTPRYLIKTRGQQVTLSCSPISGHRSVSWYQQTPGQGLQFLFEYFSETQRNKGNFPGRFSGRQFSNSRSEMNVSTLELGDSALYLCASSPVSGGAEETQYFGPGTRLLVL.

This clonotype appeared a few times. The gene calls are TRBV12-3 or TRBV12-4 and TRBJ2-4, with 8 bases matching TRBD1. Judging by the DNA end, TRBJ2-7 fits better; the J call may be wrong. The CDR3 is 18 amino acids. The CDR3 region has the DNA TGTGCCAGCAGGGAGGACAGGGCCGCCGGGGGAGCCTCCTACGAGCAGTACTTC. Protein product: CASREDRAAGGASYEQYF.

This clonotype showed up just a few times. The chain joins TRBV6-6 to TRBJ1-5; D gene ambiguous. Germline V gene data show CDR1 as MNHNY and CDR2 as SVGAGI (reference sequence). The CDR3 length is 13 residues. Trimming stripped 4 bases from V and 4 bases from J, with 8 bases between. CDR3 residues: CASSLEWNQPQHF. CDR3 nucleotides: TGTGCCAGCAGTTTGGAGTGGAATCAGCCCCAGCATTTT.

The J gene is TRBJ2-4, the V gene TRBV24-1; 7 bases fit TRBD1. The J call may be in error: the DNA end matches TRBJ2-7 better. The germline V gene encodes CDR1 KGHDR and CDR2 SFDVKD. This CDR3 is 19 amino acids long. In DNA, the CDR3 is TGTGCCACCAGTGATTACAAATTAGGACAGGCCGTCCTATCCTACGAGCAGTACTTC. It yields the protein CATSDYKLGQAVLSYEQYF.

This clonotype has a handful of counts. This sequence joins TRBV7-8 and TRBJ2-5; 7 nucleotides align to TRBD1. The germline CDR1 and CDR2 sequences are SGHVS and FQNEAQ. V was clipped by 5 bases and J by 2 bases; unmatched bases: 8. This CDR3 is 15 amino acids long. CDR3 DNA sequence: TGTGCCAGCAGCCGTCCGTCGGGACAGCAAGAGACCCAGTACTTC. It is translated as CASSRPSGQQETQYF.

This clonotype was seen a few times. This chain links TRBV7-9 with TRBJ2-1; unclear D gene. The CDR3 has 15 residues. Germline assignment: CDR1 SEHNR and CDR2 FQNEAQ (reference sequence). V was cut by 4 bases and J by 2 bases, with 12 bases left in between. The CDR3 protein is CASSSQERPYNEQFF. DNA for the CDR3: TGTGCCAGCAGCTCCCAGGAGAGGCCCTACAATGAGCAGTTCTTC. The whole variable domain, filled in from reference TRBV7-9 and TRBJ2-1, reads DTGVSQNPRHKITKRGQNVTFRCDPISEHNRLYWYRQTLGQGPEFLTYFQNEAQLEKSRLLSDRFSAERPKGSFSTLEIQRTEQGDSAMYLCASSSQERPYNEQFFGPGTRLTVL.

J is TRBJ2-1 and V is TRBV14; 12 bases map to TRBD2. Germline V gene sequence: CDR1 SGHDN, CDR2 FVKESK. Losses at the gene ends were 6 bases for V and 7 bases for J; bases not matched to a gene: 7. The CDR3 length is 15 residues. CDR3 residues: CASSPLAGGRNEQFF. The CDR3 DNA sequence: TGTGCCAGCAGTCCTCTAGCGGGGGGGCGTAATGAGCAGTTCTTC.